A selection of T cell receptor beta chains follows, all from one sample in a study of beta chain features in type 1 diabetes. Assay: immunoSEQ multiplex PCR; the TCRdb copy retains only in-frame clones and omits some. The sample contains nearly 250,000 clones, 55% to 70% of which appear only once. The material sequenced was naive CD4+ T cells from blood. Receptors originate from a man aged 25 to 40 in good health. Both conserved end residues are part of each CDR3. The D gene is left open where the match is weak.

d_call: -; cdr3_length: 15; v_call: TRBV30; j_call: TRBJ1-1; cdr3_aa: CAWTPLGGLNTEAFF
d_call: -; cdr3_length: 10; v_call: TRBV20-1; j_call: TRBJ2-1; cdr3_aa: CSAQRGEQFF
d_call: -; cdr3_length: 16; v_call: TRBV12-5; j_call: TRBJ2-4; cdr3_aa: CASGSPVGVAKNIQYF
d_call: -; cdr3_length: 16; v_call: TRBV2; j_call: TRBJ2-4; cdr3_aa: CASRDRFLLAKNIQYF
d_call: -; cdr3_length: 14; v_call: TRBV30; j_call: TRBJ1-5; cdr3_aa: CAWSYGALGQPQHF
d_call: -; cdr3_length: 15; v_call: TRBV4-1; j_call: TRBJ2-5; cdr3_aa: CASSQDTTRLETQYF
d_call: TRBD1; cdr3_length: 14; v_call: TRBV13; j_call: TRBJ2-5; cdr3_aa: CASSPRGRQETQYF
d_call: -; cdr3_length: 16; v_call: TRBV27; j_call: TRBJ2-1; cdr3_aa: CASSPPGPTSGNEQFF
d_call: -; cdr3_length: 13; v_call: TRBV29-1; j_call: TRBJ2-5; cdr3_aa: CSVKVRVSGTQYF
d_call: TRBD1; cdr3_length: 15; v_call: TRBV30; j_call: TRBJ1-6; cdr3_aa: CAWSAPGQGGSPLHF
d_call: -; cdr3_length: 13; v_call: TRBV30; j_call: TRBJ1-2; cdr3_aa: CAWSAGGDYGYTF